Presented here are 31 T cell receptor beta chains from one specimen sequenced in a study of T cells in Graves' hyperthyroidism and ophthalmopathy. Amplification of TCR beta CDR3 regions was performed using RNA transcripts as template. Carried out on the TCR CDR3, a first-round RT-PCR used the HTBI primer set. In TCRdb, the multiplex PCR reads were re-called with MiXCR into one record per CDR3 protein. The repertoire holds about 570,000 distinct CDR3 sequences, with 35% to 55% as singletons. Input material: peripheral blood or thyroid tissue (not recorded which). Receptors were obtained from an adult woman with Graves' disease, either hyperthyroidism or ophthalmopathy (not recorded which).

The rearrangement joins TRBV28 to TRBJ2-2, with a possible D match to TRBD2 (6 bases). Trimming removed 7 bases at V and 3 bases at J, with 15 bases between. CDR1 is MDHEN and CDR2 is SYDVKM in the germline V gene. The CDR3 loop spans 15 amino acids. The CDR3 nucleotides are TGTGCCAGCACCCTTGGCGGCGGGGACACCGGGGAGCTGTTTTTT. This codes for CASTLGGGDTGELFF.

The table lists this clonotype with a few counts. V and J are TRBV19 and TRBJ2-6; D remains unclear. The length of the CDR3 is 15 residues. V lost 9 bases, J lost 0 bases, and 12 bases lay in between. The germline V gene encodes CDR1 LNHDA and CDR2 SQIVND (reference sequence). CDR3 amino acids: CASRLSGSGANVLTF. The CDR3 nucleotides read TGTGCCAGCCGACTGAGTGGCTCTGGGGCCAACGTCCTGACTTTC.

The table lists this clonotype with a count of one. The gene calls are TRBV7-6 and TRBJ1-6; tentative D call: TRBD1 (5 bases). Per germline, CDR1 SGHVS and CDR2 FNYEAQ. Trimming removed 1 base at V and 0 bases at J, with 13 bases between. This CDR3 is built from 18 residues. The CDR3 region has the DNA TGTGCCAGCAGCTTAGGGTCGGAGGGGAGCTCCTATAATTCACCCCTCCACTTT. Translation gives CASSLGSEGSSYNSPLHF.

At least ten counts were recorded for this clonotype. The J gene is TRBJ2-2, the V gene TRBV5-6; no firm D call. V lost 3 bases, J lost 7 bases, and 19 bases lay in between. The germline CDR1 and CDR2 sequences are SGHDT and YYEEEE. The CDR3 consists of 16 residues. CDR3 residues: CASSWGWAYWDGELFF. Here the CDR3 DNA reads TGTGCCAGCAGCTGGGGATGGGCCTACTGGGACGGGGAGCTGTTTTTT.

Only a few counts were recorded for this clonotype. This may stem from a read error, because a much larger clone lies one nucleotide away. This rearrangement joins TRBV29-1 to TRBJ2-2; 7 nucleotides line up with TRBD2. The CDR3 has 13 amino acids. The V gene's germline CDR1 is SQVTM and CDR2 ANQGSEA. CDR3: CGGEAANTGEPFF. The CDR3 DNA is TGCGGGGGGGAAGCTGCGAACACCGGGGAGCCGTTTTTT.

This clonotype showed up many times. The chain has TRBV5-1 and TRBJ2-5; TRBD2 matches at 9 bases. The CDR3 covers 17 residues. Germline CDR1 SGHRS, CDR2 YFSETQ. Trimming cost V 0 bases and J 0 bases; bases outside gene matches: 6. This CDR3 reads CASSLGLAGIYQETQYF. DNA for the CDR3: TGCGCCAGCAGCTTGGGGCTAGCGGGAATCTACCAAGAGACCCAGTACTTC.

The chain is built from TRBV29-1 and TRBJ2-7, with D perhaps TRBD1 or TRBD2 (5 bases each). The CDR3 runs to 12 residues. V gave up 4 bases and J gave up 1 base, with 8 bases separating them. Germline CDR1 reads SQVTM; CDR2 reads ANQGSEA. CDR3 DNA sequence: TGCAGCGTTGTTGAGGGGTCCTACGAGCAGTACTTC. This codes for CSVVEGSYEQYF.

This clonotype was observed at least ten times. The J gene is TRBJ2-5, the V gene TRBV2, with a possible D match to TRBD2 (6 bases). The germline gives CDR1 SNHLY, CDR2 FYNNEI. V was clipped by 4 bases and J by 5 bases, with 23 bases between them. CDR3 size: 17 residues. CDR3: CASSVSGESHFEETQYF. CDR3 bases: TGTGCCAGCAGTGTGTCGGGGGAATCACACTTTGAGGAGACCCAGTACTTC.

This clonotype was counted between two and nine times. CDR3: CASSSTGQGNSPLHF. The CDR3 bases are TGTGCCAGCAGCTCAACGGGACAGGGTAATTCACCCCTCCACTTT. This chain uses TRBV7-3 with TRBJ1-6, with 9 bases that match TRBD1. Trimming took 4 bases from V and 6 from J; bases not matched to a gene: 4. Germline values: CDR1 SGHTA, CDR2 FQGTGA. CDR3 length: 15 residues.

This clonotype was seen a handful of times. The chain employs TRBV29-1 and TRBJ1-4; D is uncertain. This CDR3 has 13 residues. V dropped 3 bases and J dropped 6 bases, with 11 bases sitting between them. CDR1 is SQVTM, CDR2 ANQGSEA, per germline. CDR3 amino acids: CSVEGRTDEKLFF. Written as DNA, the CDR3 is TGCAGCGTTGAGGGGAGGACGGATGAAAAACTGTTTTTT.

This sequence joins TRBV20-1 and TRBJ1-6; 12 bases align to TRBD1. The CDR3 covers 15 residues. V dropped 5 bases and J dropped 7; count of bases not matched to a gene: 6. Germline V gene lookup returns CDR1 DFQATT and CDR2 SNEGSKA (reference sequence). CDR3 loop: CSAGTGGAVNSPLHF. The CDR3 nucleotides are TGCAGTGCTGGGACAGGGGGCGCCGTCAATTCACCCCTCCACTTT.

The V call is TRBV7-9, the J call TRBJ1-4; no reliable D call. This CDR3 spans 14 amino acids. The germline V and J ends were trimmed by 5 bases and 7 bases, with 14 bases remaining between them. Germline V gives CDR1 SEHNR, CDR2 FQNEAQ (reference sequence). CDR3 sequence: CASSRGGQFEKLFF. The CDR3 nucleotides read TGTGCCAGCAGCCGAGGAGGGCAGTTTGAAAAACTGTTTTTT.

V gene TRBV20-1 combines with J gene TRBJ1-5; a possible D gene is TRBD1 (5 bases). CDR3 length equals 13 residues. Between the trimmed V and J ends, which lost 1 base and 5 bases, there was a span of 9 bases. Germline V lookup: CDR1 DFQATT, CDR2 SNEGSKA (reference sequence). Written as DNA, the CDR3 is TGCAGTGCTAGAGGGGGGTTCGATCAGCCCCAGCATTTT. It translates to CSARGGFDQPQHF.

The CDR3 DNA is TGTGCCAGTACCCCCCGGGGGAGGGCTGGCGAGCAGTACTTC. Translated, it gives CASTPRGRAGEQYF. The chain is built from TRBV19 and TRBJ2-7, with 7 bases aligning to TRBD2. Trimming took 7 bases from V and 6 from J; bases not matched to a gene: 12. This CDR3 is 14 amino acids long. Germline loops: CDR1 LNHDA, CDR2 SQIVND (reference sequence).

This rearrangement joins TRBV15 to TRBJ1-5; D remains unclear. V was pared by 3 bases and J by 2 bases, with 20 bases between. The CDR3 contains 18 residues. The germline gives CDR1 LNHNV, CDR2 YYDKDF (reference sequence). In DNA form, the CDR3 reads TGTGCCACCAGCAGGGGGAATCGGGCTCCAGGCGGCAATCAGCCCCAGCATTTT. Its translation: CATSRGNRAPGGNQPQHF.

The rearrangement links TRBV25-1 to TRBJ1-2; the match to TRBD1 covers 7 bases. Per germline, CDR1 MGHDK and CDR2 SYGVNS. V lost 4 bases to trimming and J lost 0 bases; unmatched junction nucleotides: 5. The length of the CDR3 is 15 residues. CDR3 DNA: TGTGCCAGCAGTGTCTTGGGGACAGCTAACTATGGCTACACCTTC. Translated: CASSVLGTANYGYTF.

The rearrangement joins TRBV29-1 to TRBJ1-1, with 11 bases lining up with TRBD1. After removal of 7 bases from V and 11 bases from J, the junction contained 12 bases not matched to a gene. The CDR3 has 13 amino acids. Per the germline V gene, CDR1 is SQVTM and CDR2 is ANQGSEA. This chain's CDR3 is CSADRTGGRLAFF. Written as DNA, the CDR3 is TGCAGCGCAGACCGGACAGGGGGCCGGCTGGCTTTCTTT.

This clonotype was seen a handful of times. The rearrangement links TRBV20-1 to TRBJ1-2; maybe TRBD1 (5 bases). This CDR3 contains 12 residues. The V gene lost 6 bases and the J gene lost 8 bases, with 16 bases spanning the gap. Germline V gene data show CDR1 as DFQATT and CDR2 as SNEGSKA (reference sequence). CDR3 sequence reads: CSAQLGGSGYTF. CDR3 bases: TGCAGTGCGCAGTTGGGGGGAAGCGGCTACACCTTC.

In this sample, this clonotype turned up a few times. The V call is TRBV27, the J call TRBJ2-7; perhaps TRBD2 as D (6 bases). V dropped 3 bases and J dropped 0 bases, with 12 bases sitting between them. Germline V gene lookup returns CDR1 MNHEY and CDR2 SMNVEV (reference sequence). CDR3 length: 15 residues. The CDR3 DNA is TGTGCCAGCAGTTTTTCCGGGACTCTCTCCTACGAGCAGTACTTC. This codes for CASSFSGTLSYEQYF.

This clonotype was observed many times. The chain carries TRBV9 and TRBJ1-3; maybe TRBD1 (5 bases). The CDR3 runs 18 residues. V lost 4 bases and J lost 0, with 20 bases in between. Germline CDR1 and CDR2: SGDLS and YYNGEE. The CDR3 coding sequence is TGTGCCAGCAGCCCCAGGGTTCGCGGTGGGCTCTCTGGAAACACCATATATTTT. Residues: CASSPRVRGGLSGNTIYF. Together with reference TRBV9 and TRBJ1-3, the CDR3 gives the full variable domain: DSGVTQTPKHLITATGQRVTLRCSPRSGDLSVYWYQQSLDQGLQFLIQYYNGEERAKGNILERFSAQQFPDLHSELNLSSLELGDSALYFCASSPRVRGGLSGNTIYFGEGSWLTVV.

The table lists this clonotype with a count of one. This chain uses TRBV7-9 with TRBJ2-5, with D possibly being TRBD1 (6 bases). This CDR3 contains 15 residues. CDR1 is SEHNR and CDR2 is FQNEAQ in the germline V gene (reference sequence). V lost 3 bases to trimming and J lost 5 bases, with 16 bases between them. CDR3 protein: CASSFQGNTGETQYF. For the CDR3, the DNA is TGTGCCAGCAGCTTCCAGGGGAACACCGGGGAGACCCAGTACTTC. Filled out from reference TRBV7-9 and TRBJ2-5, the complete variable domain reads DTGVSQNPRHKITKRGQNVTFRCDPISEHNRLYWYRQTLGQGPEFLTYFQNEAQLEKSRLLSDRFSAERPKGSFSTLEIQRTEQGDSAMYLCASSFQGNTGETQYFGPGTRLLVL.

This clonotype was counted at least ten times. This rearrangement joins TRBV12-3 or TRBV12-4 to TRBJ2-7; no definite D call. This CDR3 has 13 residues. V lost 5 bases and J lost 7, with 15 bases in between. The CDR3, as DNA: TGTGCCAGCAGTCCTCTCCCGCGATTAGAGCAGTACTTC. Encoded protein: CASSPLPRLEQYF.

The rearrangement links TRBV7-9 to TRBJ2-5, with 16 positions matching TRBD2. V lost 5 bases, J lost 5 bases, and 14 bases stayed unmatched. The CDR3 loop spans 19 amino acids. Germline V CDR1 and CDR2: SEHNR, FQNEAQ (reference sequence). CDR3 coding DNA: TGTGCCAGCAGCCCGGGGACTAGCGGGAGGGCCCGGTCCGGGGAGACCCAGTACTTC. Translation gives CASSPGTSGRARSGETQYF.

This clonotype occurred many times. The chain is built from TRBV6-4 and TRBJ1-2; TRBD1 is a possible D gene (5 bases). V lost 2 bases and J 5 bases, leaving 15 bases between the germline ends. The CDR3 runs 15 residues. Germline lookup yields CDR1 MRHNA and CDR2 SNTAGT. CDR3 protein: CASSDSSDSTYGYTF. CDR3 nucleotide sequence: TGTGCCAGCAGTGACAGTTCCGACAGTACATATGGCTACACCTTC.

This clonotype was counted at least ten times. This chain links TRBV14 with TRBJ1-1, with D unclear. Between the trimmed V and J ends, which lost 1 base and 1 base, there was a span of 16 bases. Germline V lookup: CDR1 SGHDN, CDR2 FVKESK. The CDR3 is made up of 17 amino acids. CDR3 in DNA: TGTGCCAGCAGCCAAGGGGAAGACCTTTTTAGGAACACTGAAGCTTTCTTT. Its protein is CASSQGEDLFRNTEAFF.

This clonotype was seen many times. V is TRBV6-6 and J is TRBJ2-5, with D tentatively TRBD2 (6 bases). Trimming stripped 6 bases from V and 9 bases from J, with 11 bases between. This CDR3 comprises 11 residues. In germline, CDR1 is MNHNY, CDR2 SVGAGI (reference sequence). The CDR3 region has the DNA TGTGCCAGCAGGTCTGAGCGGGCCCAGTACTTC. Translated, it gives CASRSERAQYF.

This CDR3 reads CSATDRDPYEQYF. CDR3 coding DNA: TGCAGTGCTACCGACAGGGATCCCTACGAGCAGTACTTC. V usage is TRBV20-1 and J usage is TRBJ2-7, with 7 bases fitting TRBD1. Unmatched junction bases numbered 5, after V lost 4 bases and J lost 2 bases. The germline gives CDR1 DFQATT, CDR2 SNEGSKA (reference sequence). The CDR3 runs 13 residues.

The chain is built from TRBV9 and TRBJ1-2; D ambiguous. Trimming shortened V by 3 bases and J by 8 bases, and 8 bases separated the two germline ends. Per germline, CDR1 SGDLS and CDR2 YYNGEE. The CDR3 is made up of 11 amino acids. Written as DNA, the CDR3 is TGTGCCAGCAGCGCCCAACAGGGCTACACCTTC. Its translation: CASSAQQGYTF.

This clonotype was seen a few times. This chain joins TRBV27 and TRBJ2-7; TRBD1 matches 9 bases. This CDR3 region has 14 residues. The germline V gene has CDR1 MNHEY and CDR2 SMNVEV (reference sequence). With 8 bases clipped from V and 7 bases from J, the junction kept 12 bases outside the gene matches. The CDR3 coding sequence is TGTGCCAGCGGCCTGGGGGACAGGGCGCGGGAGCAGTACTTC. This translates into CASGLGDRAREQYF.

In its sample, this clonotype was seen a few times. The CDR3 nucleotides read TGCAGTGCTAGACCTGGCGCAGTCGATAATTCACCCCTCCACTTT. Protein sequence: CSARPGAVDNSPLHF. V usage is TRBV20-1 and J usage is TRBJ1-6; no clear D. Trimming took 2 bases from V and 5 from J, leaving 13 bases between them. The CDR3 loop spans 15 amino acids. Germline loops: CDR1 DFQATT, CDR2 SNEGSKA (reference sequence).

On this clonotype itself: A junction end diverges from the germline sequence, so it may reflect a read error. The rearrangement links TRBV5-1 to TRBJ2-2, with D maybe TRBD1 (6 bases). The CDR3 spans 13 residues. Per germline, CDR1 SGHRS and CDR2 YFSETQ. CDR3 DNA sequence: TGTGCCAGCAGCTTGATAGGACAGGGGGAGCTGTTTTTT. Translated, it gives CASSLIGQGELFF.